The entry below describes one TCR beta chain. The specificity of this receptor is unknown. No much larger clonotype is one base removed from it; base qualities were not supplied. For sequencing of the TCRbeta CDR3 region, genomic DNA was extracted from the sorted cells. The immunoSEQ Assay was used to sequence the TCRbeta CDR3 regions. Here the immuneACCESS table is served through TCRdb, limited to in-frame sequences with V and J called. Missing clones are a known gap in these copies; in checked studies unresolved V genes cover under half, and the rest lacks a known reason. The sample table lists some 140,000 clones, about nine tenths of them with a count of one. The leading ten clones occupy approximately 0.99% of the sample. The entry originates in a study of OX40 agonist ivuxolimab in advanced cancers. Context from the whole study: Ivuxolimab was a fully human IgG2 agonistic monoclonal antibody targeting the costimulatory receptor OX40 (CD134). Peripheral TCRbeta sequencing was intended to test whether TCR sequence diversity was altered and clonal T-cell expansion was caused by ivuxolimab. Intravenous ivuxolimab was administered to patients every 2 weeks at six dose levels: 0.01, 0.1, 0.3, 1.5, 3 and 10 mg/kg. Among the approximately 54 dose-escalation patients, about 19 had hepatocellular carcinoma, 15 melanoma, 9 renal cell carcinoma and 9 head and neck cancer. Partial responses were achieved by three dose-escalation patients, of whom one had hepatocellular carcinoma and two had cutaneous melanoma. The paper reports the monotherapy dose-escalation portion (N of about 50 patients) of the phase I ivuxolimab trial. In the dose-escalation cohort, about four fifths of patients were male, and the mean age was 60 years with a range of about 20 to 79. Prior anti-PD-1, anti-PD-L1 or anti-CTLA-4 therapy was permitted, and 40% to 50% of dose-escalation patients had received checkpoint inhibitors. What the work shows at the level of the full study, not this receptor alone: After ivuxolimab, expanded clones were on average more numerous among CD8+ T cells than among CD4+ T cells. In the 0.1-3.0 mg/kg groups, partial responders had among the lowest normalized peripheral clonal expansion, particularly in CD8+ T cells. Low levels of normalized T-cell clonal expansion were also seen in some patients who did not respond. At doses of 0.1 to 3.0 mg/kg, clonal expansion of both CD4+ and CD8+ T cells in blood was seen between baseline and week 6. Antigen specificity was not determined for the clonally expanded peripheral T cells.

Patients with autoimmune disease history or receiving systemic immunosuppression were excluded from the trial. Peripheral blood for TCR sequencing was collected from all dose cohorts at baseline, on cycle 4 day 1, and on cycle 7 day 1. The samples were taken from a phase I, first-in-human, multicenter, open-label dose-escalation trial of ivuxolimab. The trial enrolled adults with locally advanced or metastatic head and neck squamous cell, hepatocellular, melanoma or renal cell carcinoma. CD4+ and CD8+ T cells were sorted separately from peripheral blood before TCR sequencing. The CDR3, cysteine through phenylalanine, is 16 amino acids long. Only CDR3 DNA is held: 48 bases, read in frame from base 1. The CDR1 and CDR2 encoded by the germline V gene (reference sequence) are MNHEY and SMNVEV. The germline V and J ends show losses of 10 bases and 5 bases respectively, and no gene match explains 17 bases of the junction.

The V and J segments used are TRBV27 and TRBJ2-7; the junction holds 10 bases that match TRBD1. The sequenced sample was CD4+ or CD8+ T cells sorted from blood, obtained in a trial of the OX40 agonist ivuxolimab. This sequence originates from an adult with an advanced solid tumor such as melanoma, head and neck, liver or kidney cancer. The DNA sequence follows: TGTGCCACCCTAAATACCCCCGGGACAGGGGTCAACGAGCAGTACTTC. This sequence encodes CATLNTPGTGVNEQYF.